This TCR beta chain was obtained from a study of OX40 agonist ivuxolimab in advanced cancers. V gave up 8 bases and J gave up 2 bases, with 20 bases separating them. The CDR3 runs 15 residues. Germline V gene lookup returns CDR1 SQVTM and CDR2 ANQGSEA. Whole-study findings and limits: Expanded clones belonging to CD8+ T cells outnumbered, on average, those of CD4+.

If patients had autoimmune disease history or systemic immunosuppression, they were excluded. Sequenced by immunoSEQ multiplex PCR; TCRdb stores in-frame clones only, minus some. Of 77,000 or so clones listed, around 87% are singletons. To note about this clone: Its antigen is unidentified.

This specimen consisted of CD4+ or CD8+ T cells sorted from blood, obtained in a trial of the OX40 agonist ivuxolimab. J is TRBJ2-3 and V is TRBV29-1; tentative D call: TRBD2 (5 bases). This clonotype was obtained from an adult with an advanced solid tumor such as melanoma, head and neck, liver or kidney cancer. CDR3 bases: TGCAGCATAACGGGATTCGGGGAAAACACAGATACGCAGTATTTT. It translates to CSITGFGENTDTQYF.